One and the same sample provided the 30 T cell receptor beta chains below, sequenced in a study of blood T cells in healthy people across ages (dated by TCRdb to between 2014 and 2017). Preparation of the library involved 5' RACE. The reads were generated on an Illumina HiSeq 2500. A second PCR of roughly 6 to 11 cycles was performed with a sample-barcoded 5' primer and a J-beta primer mix. Starting from the raw public reads, TCRdb applied fastp trimming at Q25, assembled clones with MiXCR and retained in-frame beta chains. Identical CDR3 protein sequences are pooled into one entry, listed with their most common genes and DNA. Across this sample there are about 1.1 million distinct CDR3 sequences, with 35% to 40% seen only once. The ten largest clones represent around 12% of the sample. Sequenced: blood. These receptors all stem from a man younger than 35 in good health.

This clonotype was found a few times. This sequence joins TRBV11-2 and TRBJ2-5; 7 bases are a match to TRBD1. Unmatched junction bases numbered 4, after V lost 2 bases and J lost 4 bases. Looked up from germline, CDR1 is SGHAT and CDR2 is FQNNGV. This CDR3 is 14 amino acids long. The CDR3 here is CASSLSRGTETQYF. The CDR3 DNA reads as TGTGCCAGCAGCTTAAGCAGGGGGACAGAGACCCAGTACTTC.

This clonotype was seen repeatedly, ten times or more. The gene calls are TRBV12-3 or TRBV12-4 and TRBJ1-2; 8 positions match TRBD1. This CDR3 comprises 12 residues. The J segment lost 6 bases and the V segment lost 4 bases, leaving 1 base of the junction unmatched. The CDR3 bases are TGTGCCAGCAGTTCAGGGGGCGATGGCTACACCTTC. It translates to CASSSGGDGYTF.

There are many counts of this clonotype. This chain links TRBV12-3 or TRBV12-4 with TRBJ2-7, with no clear D. Between the trimmed V and J ends, which lost 6 bases and 1 base, there was a span of 10 bases. This CDR3 spans 13 amino acids. Written as DNA, the CDR3 is TGTGCCAGCAGCCTAGAGGCATCCTACGAGCAGTACTTC. It codes for CASSLEASYEQYF.

This clonotype was found a few times. The chain joins TRBV9 to TRBJ2-2, with TRBD2 identical over 10 bases. The CDR3 is 17 residues long. Germline CDR1 is SGDLS and CDR2 is YYNGEE. Unmatched junction bases numbered 6, after V lost 2 bases and J lost 2 bases. The CDR3 sequence: CASSVYSGGTNTGELFF. CDR3 in DNA: TGTGCCAGCAGCGTTTATAGCGGGGGGACAAACACCGGGGAGCTGTTTTTT.

This clonotype occurred many times. The rearrangement links TRBV10-3 to TRBJ2-5; D not certain. V lost 5 bases, J lost 5 bases, and 6 bases lay in between. Germline CDR1 and CDR2: ENHRY and SYGVKD. CDR3 size: 11 residues. The CDR3 protein is CAISNGETQYF. The CDR3 DNA sequence: TGTGCCATCAGTAACGGGGAGACCCAGTACTTC.

Concerning this clonotype itself: This sequence may be a read error, since a much larger clone differs from it by one base. V usage is TRBV12-3 or TRBV12-4 and J usage is TRBJ1-2; 7 positions match TRBD1. With 11 bases clipped from V and 0 bases from J, the junction kept 9 bases outside the gene matches. The CDR3 contains 14 residues. In DNA, the CDR3 is TGTGCCTGCACAGACAGGGCCTCTAACTATGGCTACACCTTC. This gives the protein CACTDRASNYGYTF.

The V gene is TRBV3-1, the J gene TRBJ2-2; D not resolved. The length of the CDR3 is 15 residues. CDR1 LGHDT and CDR2 YNNKEL come from the germline V gene (reference sequence). The ends were cut back, 0 bases at V and 5 bases at J, with 10 bases in the middle. CDR3 sequence (DNA): TGTGCCAGCAGCCAAGATCACACAGCTACCGGGGAGCTGTTTTTT. Its protein is CASSQDHTATGELFF.

This clonotype appeared a few times. V usage is TRBV11-1 and J usage is TRBJ2-1; 11 positions agree with TRBD1. Per germline, CDR1 SGHAT and CDR2 FQDESV (reference sequence). With V trimmed by 7 bases and J by 4 bases, 6 bases remained unmatched. CDR3 length: 15 residues. CDR3 DNA: TGTGCCAGCAATCTGGACAGGGGGCTTTACAATGAGCAGTTCTTC. Protein sequence: CASNLDRGLYNEQFF.

To note about this clonotype: Just one base apart from a much larger clone, this may be a read error. The rearrangement uses TRBV4-2 and TRBJ2-5; either TRBD1 or TRBD2 may supply D (5 bases each). The CDR3 has 13 residues. V was pared by 3 bases and J by 5 bases, with 10 bases between. Germline loops: CDR1 LGHNA, CDR2 YNFKEQ. CDR3 in amino acids: CASSQGRRETQYF. The CDR3 nucleotides are TGTGCCAGCAGCCAGGGACGGCGGGAGACCCAGTACTTC.

The chain uses TRBV5-1 and TRBJ2-7; the D gene is possibly TRBD1 (5 bases). The ends were cut back, 1 base at V and 3 bases at J, with 14 bases in the middle. Germline-derived CDR1 and CDR2 are SGHRS and YFSETQ. The CDR3 loop spans 15 amino acids. This chain's CDR3 is CASSLQGLRGYEQYF. The CDR3 DNA is TGCGCCAGCAGCTTGCAGGGTCTTAGGGGCTACGAGCAGTACTTC.

The chain links TRBV9 to TRBJ2-4; TRBD1 agrees at 10 bases. The germline gives CDR1 SGDLS, CDR2 YYNGEE. CDR3 size: 15 residues. The ends lost 3 bases at V and 4 bases at J; junction bases unmatched: 4. The CDR3 DNA sequence: TGTGCCAGCAGCGAGGGGGGACAGGGGAAAAACATTCAGTACTTC. This codes for CASSEGGQGKNIQYF. Supplemented by reference TRBV9 and TRBJ2-4, the full variable domain reads DSGVTQTPKHLITATGQRVTLRCSPRSGDLSVYWYQQSLDQGLQFLIQYYNGEERAKGNILERFSAQQFPDLHSELNLSSLELGDSALYFCASSEGGQGKNIQYFGAGTRLSVL.

This clonotype came up many times. The chain recombines TRBV12-3 or TRBV12-4 with TRBJ2-5, with a possible D match to TRBD1 (5 bases). Deletions cut 5 bases from V and 0 bases from J, with 10 bases between. This CDR3 contains 14 residues. CDR3 amino acids: CASSPPTDQETQYF. DNA of the CDR3: TGTGCCAGCAGTCCTCCGACAGACCAAGAGACCCAGTACTTC.

The chain couples TRBV4-3 to TRBJ2-5, with 8 positions matching TRBD2. V was pared by 1 base and J by 1 base, with 8 bases of the junction left unmatched. The V gene's germline CDR1 is LGHNA and CDR2 YSLEER. The CDR3 extends over 17 amino acids. The CDR3 region has the DNA TGCGCCAGCAGCCAAGGCCCAGCGGGAGTAACCCAAGAGACCCAGTACTTC. It encodes CASSQGPAGVTQETQYF.

This clonotype was detected a few times. V gene TRBV6-2 or TRBV6-3 combines with J gene TRBJ2-7; D remains unclear. Trimming left V 2 bases short and J 3 bases short, with 14 bases between. Germline V gene sequence: CDR1 MNHEY, CDR2 SVGEGT. The CDR3 covers 15 residues. The DNA for the CDR3 is TGTGCCAGCAGTTACGGGCAGGCACCCTTCTACGAGCAGTACTTC. It yields the protein CASSYGQAPFYEQYF.

This chain uses TRBV12-3 or TRBV12-4 with TRBJ1-2; D gene unclear. Trimming pared 4 bases from V and 0 bases from J, leaving 12 bases between. The length of the CDR3 is 15 residues. CDR3 bases: TGTGCCAGCAGTTATCGACCGAGTTCTAACTATGGCTACACCTTC. Translating it yields CASSYRPSSNYGYTF.

This clonotype was counted a few times. V is TRBV27 and J is TRBJ2-3, with a weak D call TRBD1 (6 bases). V shed 6 bases and J shed 3 bases, with 13 bases lying between them. The CDR3 runs to 14 residues. CDR1 and CDR2 (germline): MNHEY, SMNVEV (reference sequence). The CDR3 DNA reads as TGTGCCAGCAGGACAGGAGATTGGACAGATACGCAGTATTTT. It specifies CASRTGDWTDTQYF.

The chain uses TRBV20-1 and TRBJ2-3; TRBD1 matches 7 bases. Germline V CDR1 and CDR2: DFQATT, SNEGSKA (reference sequence). Losses at the gene ends were 6 bases for V and 2 bases for J; bases not matched to a gene: 8. This CDR3 comprises 14 residues. The CDR3 coding sequence is TGCAGTGCATCGGACAGGAGAATCACAGATACGCAGTATTTT. This sequence encodes CSASDRRITDTQYF.

This clonotype was seen a few times. The chain joins TRBV7-3 to TRBJ2-1, with 12 bases matching TRBD2. Looked up from germline, CDR1 is SGHTA and CDR2 is FQGTGA. This CDR3 is built from 15 residues. Germline trimming cut 1 base from V and 9 bases from J; bases unmatched to any gene: 4. CDR3 sequence (DNA): TGTGCCAGCAGCTTAAGTGCTAGCGGGGGGGCTGAGCAGTTCTTC. This codes for CASSLSASGGAEQFF.

V and J are TRBV7-3 and TRBJ1-1; the D gene is possibly TRBD1 (5 bases). The CDR3 covers 14 residues. Germline CDR1 is SGHTA and CDR2 is FQGTGA. The ends were cut back, 5 bases at V and 1 base at J, with 11 bases in the middle. This CDR3 is CASSEGPSNTEAFF. Here the CDR3 DNA reads TGTGCCAGCAGCGAGGGACCCTCGAACACTGAAGCTTTCTTT.

Points on this clonotype: At one of its ends the junction is not consistent with the germline gene, which may arise from a read error. The chain uses TRBV29-1 and TRBJ2-1; 8 bases are shared with TRBD2. This CDR3 is 14 amino acids long. Germline V gives CDR1 SQVTM, CDR2 ANQGSEA. CDR3: CSVRTGGSYNGQFF. CDR3 DNA: TGCAGCGTTCGGACGGGGGGGTCCTACAATGGGCAGTTCTTC.

Only one count was recorded for this clonotype. The gene calls are TRBV12-3 or TRBV12-4 and TRBJ1-2; maybe TRBD1 (6 bases). The CDR3 consists of 16 residues. The V end lost 2 bases, the J end lost 10 bases, and 23 bases lay between the germline ends. CDR3 amino acids: CASSLLRGGSDQDYTF. Here the CDR3 DNA reads TGTGCCAGCAGTTTACTTCGGGGGGGCAGTGATCAGGACTACACCTTC.

The genes are TRBV7-2 and TRBJ1-5; 7 bases agree with TRBD1. The CDR3 sequence is 14 residues long. Per the germline V gene, CDR1 is SGHTA and CDR2 is FQGNSA. The ends lost 5 bases at V and 9 bases at J; junction bases unmatched: 10. CDR3 region: CASSPAGTESPQHF. The CDR3 nucleotides read TGTGCCAGCAGCCCAGCCGGGACAGAGTCGCCCCAGCATTTT.

This clonotype was seen a few times. This sequence joins TRBV7-2 and TRBJ2-1; 7 bases fit TRBD2. The CDR3 is made up of 15 amino acids. J gave up 3 bases and V 6 bases, and 8 bases lay outside the gene matches. The germline V gene encodes CDR1 SGHTA and CDR2 FQGNSA. The CDR3 is CASRMGGNNYNEQFF. CDR3 coding DNA: TGTGCCAGCAGAATGGGGGGGAATAACTACAATGAGCAGTTCTTC.

The chain joins TRBV4-1 to TRBJ2-2; a weak D match, TRBD2 (5 bases). V lost 0 bases and J lost 10, with 15 bases in between. This CDR3 spans 15 amino acids. Germline V CDR1 and CDR2: MGHRA, YSYEKL. CDR3 in amino acids: CASSQDRGLSEELFF. Written as DNA, the CDR3 is TGCGCCAGCAGCCAAGATCGAGGGTTGTCTGAGGAGCTGTTTTTT.

This clonotype showed up just a few times. The CDR3 region is CASSPGQGAGIMNTEAFF. CDR3 nucleotide sequence: TGCGCCAGCAGTCCGGGACAGGGGGCCGGCATCATGAACACTGAAGCTTTCTTT. This rearrangement joins TRBV4-1 to TRBJ1-1; 12 bases line up with TRBD1. With V trimmed by 6 bases and J by 0 bases, 11 bases remained unmatched. The V gene's germline CDR1 is MGHRA and CDR2 YSYEKL. The CDR3 is 18 amino acids.

This clonotype was picked up many times. The chain recombines TRBV7-9 with TRBJ1-5; D might be TRBD1 (6 bases). CDR3 length: 12 amino acids. The germline V gene has CDR1 SEHNR and CDR2 FQNEAQ (reference sequence). V was trimmed by 1 base and J by 14 bases, leaving 12 bases between them. CDR3 sequence (DNA): TGTGCCAGCAGCTTAGATCAGGGGTACGAGCATTTT. Translating gives CASSLDQGYEHF.

This rearrangement joins TRBV4-3 to TRBJ1-2; D remains unclear. V lost 1 base and J lost 4, with 10 bases in between. The CDR3 has 14 residues. From germline, CDR1 is LGHNA and CDR2 YSLEER. CDR3 region: CASSQGGVPYGYTF. CDR3 nucleotide sequence: TGCGCCAGCAGCCAAGGGGGAGTTCCCTATGGCTACACCTTC.

This clonotype was counted between two and nine times. The chain uses TRBV6-6 and TRBJ1-1; D might be TRBD1 (5 bases). CDR3 length: 15 residues. V lost 0 bases to trimming and J lost 1 base, with 9 bases between them. Germline assignment: CDR1 MNHNY and CDR2 SVGAGI (reference sequence). Written as DNA, the CDR3 is TGTGCCAGCAGTTACTCTGCCGGGGGGAACACTGAAGCTTTCTTT. Translating it yields CASSYSAGGNTEAFF.

The J gene is TRBJ1-2, the V gene TRBV7-2, with 11 bases lining up with TRBD1. This CDR3 contains 14 residues. In germline, CDR1 is SGHTA, CDR2 FQGNSA. With 6 bases clipped from V and 5 bases from J, the junction kept 5 bases outside the gene matches. The chain's CDR3 is CASRSGQGAYGYTF. For the CDR3, the DNA is TGTGCCAGCAGATCTGGACAGGGGGCGTATGGCTACACCTTC.

The chain carries TRBV25-1 and TRBJ1-3; D gene unclear. The V gene lost 3 bases and the J gene lost 0 bases, with 6 bases spanning the gap. This CDR3 is 14 amino acids long. Germline CDR1 reads MGHDK; CDR2 reads SYGVNS. This CDR3 reads CASSEDYSGNTIYF. The CDR3 nucleotides read TGTGCCAGCAGTGAGGATTACTCTGGAAACACCATATATTTT. The full variable domain, rest sourced from reference TRBV25-1 and TRBJ1-3, is EADIYQTPRYLVIGTGKKITLECSQTMGHDKMYWYQQDPGMELHLIHYSYGVNSTEKGDLSSESTVSRIRTEHFPLTLESARPSHTSQYLCASSEDYSGNTIYFGEGSWLTVV.